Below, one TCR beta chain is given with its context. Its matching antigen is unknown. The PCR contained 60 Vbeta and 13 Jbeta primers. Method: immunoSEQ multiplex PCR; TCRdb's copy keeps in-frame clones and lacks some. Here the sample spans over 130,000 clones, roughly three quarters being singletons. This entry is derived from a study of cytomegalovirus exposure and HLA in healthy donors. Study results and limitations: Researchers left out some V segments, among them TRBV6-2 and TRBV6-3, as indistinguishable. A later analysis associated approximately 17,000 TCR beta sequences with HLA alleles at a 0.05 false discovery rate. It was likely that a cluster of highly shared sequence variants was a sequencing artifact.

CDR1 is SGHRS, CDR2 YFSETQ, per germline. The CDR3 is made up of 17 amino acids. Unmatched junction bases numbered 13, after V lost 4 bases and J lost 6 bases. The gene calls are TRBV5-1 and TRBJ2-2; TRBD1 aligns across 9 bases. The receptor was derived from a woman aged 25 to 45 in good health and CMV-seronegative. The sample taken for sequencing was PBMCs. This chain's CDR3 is CASSPGQGLNGAGELFF. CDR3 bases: TGCGCCAGCAGCCCAGGACAGGGGCTAAACGGGGCCGGGGAGCTGTTTTTT.